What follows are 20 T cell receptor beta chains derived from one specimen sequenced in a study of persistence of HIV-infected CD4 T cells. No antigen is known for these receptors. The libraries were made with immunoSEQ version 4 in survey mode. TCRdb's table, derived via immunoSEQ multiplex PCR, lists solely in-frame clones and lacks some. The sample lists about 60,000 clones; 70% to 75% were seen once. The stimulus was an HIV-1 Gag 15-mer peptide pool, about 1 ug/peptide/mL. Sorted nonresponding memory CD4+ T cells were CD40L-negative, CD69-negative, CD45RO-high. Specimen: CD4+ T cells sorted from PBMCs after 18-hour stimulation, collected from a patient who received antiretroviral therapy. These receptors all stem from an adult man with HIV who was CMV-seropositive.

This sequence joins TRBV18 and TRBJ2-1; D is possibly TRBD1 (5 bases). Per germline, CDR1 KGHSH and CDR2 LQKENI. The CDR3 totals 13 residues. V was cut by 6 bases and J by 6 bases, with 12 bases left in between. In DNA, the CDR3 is TGTGCCAGCTCGTCAGATACAGGCAATGAGCAGTTCTTC. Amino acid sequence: CASSSDTGNEQFF.

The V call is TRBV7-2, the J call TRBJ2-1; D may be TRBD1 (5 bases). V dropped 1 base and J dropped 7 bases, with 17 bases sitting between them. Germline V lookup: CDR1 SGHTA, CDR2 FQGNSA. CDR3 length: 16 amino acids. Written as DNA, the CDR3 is TGTGCCAGCAGCTTAGGCGGTCAGGGTTTTGGAAATGAGCAGTTCTTC. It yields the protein CASSLGGQGFGNEQFF.

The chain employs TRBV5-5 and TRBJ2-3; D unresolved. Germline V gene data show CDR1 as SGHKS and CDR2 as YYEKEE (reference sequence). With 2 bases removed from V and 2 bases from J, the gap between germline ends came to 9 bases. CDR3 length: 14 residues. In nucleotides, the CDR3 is TGTGCCAGCAGCTTAAACAGTCACACAGATACGCAGTATTTT. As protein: CASSLNSHTDTQYF. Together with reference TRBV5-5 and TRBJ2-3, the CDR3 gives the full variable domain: DAGVTQSPTHLIKTRGQQVTLRCSPISGHKSVSWYQQVLGQGPQFIFQYYEKEERGRGNFPDRFSARQFPNYSSELNVNALLLGDSALYLCASSLNSHTDTQYFGPGTRLTVL.

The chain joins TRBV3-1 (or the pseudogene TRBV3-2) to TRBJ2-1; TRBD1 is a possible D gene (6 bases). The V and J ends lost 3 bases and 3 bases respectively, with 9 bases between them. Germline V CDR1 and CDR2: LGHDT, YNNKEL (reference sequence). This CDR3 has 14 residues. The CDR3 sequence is CASSQRQVYNEQFF. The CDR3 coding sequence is TGTGCCAGCAGCCAGAGACAGGTCTACAATGAGCAGTTCTTC.

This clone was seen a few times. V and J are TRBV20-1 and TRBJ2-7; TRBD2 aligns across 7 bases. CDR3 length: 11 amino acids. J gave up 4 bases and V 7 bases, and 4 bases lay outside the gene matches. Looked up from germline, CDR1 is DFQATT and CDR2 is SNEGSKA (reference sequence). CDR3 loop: CSGREGYEQYF. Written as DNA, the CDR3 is TGCAGTGGGAGGGAGGGTTACGAGCAGTACTTC.

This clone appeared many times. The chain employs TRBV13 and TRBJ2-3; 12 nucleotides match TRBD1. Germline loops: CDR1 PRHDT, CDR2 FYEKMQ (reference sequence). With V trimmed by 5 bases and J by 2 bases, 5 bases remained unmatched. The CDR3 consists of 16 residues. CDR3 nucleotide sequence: TGTGCCAGCAGCCATCTGGGACAGGGGGCCACAGATACGCAGTATTTT. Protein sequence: CASSHLGQGATDTQYF.

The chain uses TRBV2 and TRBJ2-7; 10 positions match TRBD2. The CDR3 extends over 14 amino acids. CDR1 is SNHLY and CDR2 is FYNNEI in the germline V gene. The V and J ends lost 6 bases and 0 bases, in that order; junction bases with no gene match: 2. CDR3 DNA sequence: TGTGCCAGCAGACTAGCGGGGCCCTCCTACGAGCAGTACTTC. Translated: CASRLAGPSYEQYF.

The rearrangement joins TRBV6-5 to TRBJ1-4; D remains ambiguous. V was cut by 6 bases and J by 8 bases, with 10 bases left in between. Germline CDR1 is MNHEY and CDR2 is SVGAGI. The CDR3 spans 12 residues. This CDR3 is CASSPFGEKLFF. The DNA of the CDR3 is TGTGCCAGCAGCCCATTCGGGGAAAAACTGTTTTTT.

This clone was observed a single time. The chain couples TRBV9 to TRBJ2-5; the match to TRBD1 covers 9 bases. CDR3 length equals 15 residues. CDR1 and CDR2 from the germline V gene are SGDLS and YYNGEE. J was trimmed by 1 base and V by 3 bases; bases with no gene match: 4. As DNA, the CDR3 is TGTGCCAGCAGCGAATCGACAGGGGGCCAAGAGACCCAGTACTTC. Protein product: CASSESTGGQETQYF.

CDR3 amino acids: CASSLGPQETQYF. The CDR3 bases are TGTGCCAGCAGCTTGGGTCCCCAAGAGACCCAGTACTTC. This rearrangement joins TRBV7-2 to TRBJ2-5; no firm D call. V gave up 3 bases and J gave up 1 base, with 6 bases separating them. This CDR3 is 13 amino acids long. CDR1 is SGHTA and CDR2 is FQGNSA in the germline V gene.

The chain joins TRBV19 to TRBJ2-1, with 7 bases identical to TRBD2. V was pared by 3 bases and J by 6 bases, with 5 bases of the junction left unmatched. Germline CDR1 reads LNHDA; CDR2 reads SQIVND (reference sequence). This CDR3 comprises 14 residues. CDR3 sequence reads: CASSIIPGGNEQFF. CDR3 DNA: TGTGCCAGTAGTATTATCCCGGGAGGCAATGAGCAGTTCTTC.

The CDR3, as DNA: TGTGCAAGTCTACTAGCGGGGGTGGGAGATACGCAGTATTTT. This codes for CASLLAGVGDTQYF. V gene TRBV12-2 combines with J gene TRBJ2-3; the table assigns TRBD2, which was not confirmed against the DNA. TRBV12-2 is annotated as a pseudogene. CDR3 length: 14 residues.

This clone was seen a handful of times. The CDR3, as DNA: TGTGCCAGCAGCCTCCGGAGGGACAATCAGCCCCAGCATTTT. Translating gives CASSLRRDNQPQHF. J is TRBJ1-5 and V is TRBV6-5; D remains unclear. There are 14 residues in the CDR3. V was shortened by 6 bases and J by 3 bases, with 12 bases between the two germline ends. Germline loops: CDR1 MNHEY, CDR2 SVGAGI.

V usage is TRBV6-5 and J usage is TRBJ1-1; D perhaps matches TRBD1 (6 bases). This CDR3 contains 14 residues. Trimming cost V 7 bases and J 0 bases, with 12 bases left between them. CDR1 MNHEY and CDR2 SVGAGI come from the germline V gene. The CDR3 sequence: CASNKQGLNTEAFF. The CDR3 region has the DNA TGTGCCAGCAACAAACAGGGTCTGAACACTGAAGCTTTCTTT.

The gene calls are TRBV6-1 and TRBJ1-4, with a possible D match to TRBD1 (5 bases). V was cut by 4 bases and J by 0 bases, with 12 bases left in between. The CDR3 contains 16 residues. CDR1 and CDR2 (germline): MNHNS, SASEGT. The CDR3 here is CASSVPRRATNEKLFF. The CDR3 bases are TGTGCCAGCAGTGTACCCCGCAGGGCAACTAATGAAAAACTGTTTTTT.

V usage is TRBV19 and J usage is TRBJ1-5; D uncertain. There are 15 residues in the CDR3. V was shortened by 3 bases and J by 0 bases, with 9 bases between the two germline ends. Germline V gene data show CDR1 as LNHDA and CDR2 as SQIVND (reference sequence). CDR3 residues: CASSIVGSSNQPQHF. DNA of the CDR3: TGTGCCAGTAGTATTGTGGGGAGTAGCAATCAGCCCCAGCATTTT.

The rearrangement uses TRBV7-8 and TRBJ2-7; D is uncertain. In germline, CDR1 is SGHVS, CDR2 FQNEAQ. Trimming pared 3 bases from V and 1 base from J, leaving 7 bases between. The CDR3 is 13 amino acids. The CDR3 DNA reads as TGTGCCAGCAGCTTGGGCAGGTCCTACGAGCAGTACTTC. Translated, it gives CASSLGRSYEQYF.

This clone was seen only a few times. The DNA for the CDR3 is TGTGCCAGCAGCGTAGTGGGTGCAGGCGCGCAGTTCTTC. This codes for CASSVVGAGAQFF. The V and J genes are TRBV9 and TRBJ2-1; D remains unclear. Germline CDR1 reads SGDLS; CDR2 reads YYNGEE. CDR3 length equals 13 residues. The V end lost 0 bases, the J end lost 12 bases, and 13 bases lay between the germline ends.

The CDR3 protein is CATHEADTQYF. DNA of the CDR3: TGTGCCACCCATGAGGCAGATACGCAGTATTTT. The rearrangement joins TRBV6-5 to TRBJ2-3, with D unresolved. CDR3 length: 11 amino acids. Trimming shortened V by 10 bases and J by 4 bases, and 9 bases separated the two germline ends. The germline V gene has CDR1 MNHEY and CDR2 SVGAGI.

The CDR3 loop is CASSRGSGSYNEQFF. The CDR3 DNA reads TGTGCCAGCAGTAGGGGGAGCGGCTCCTACAATGAGCAGTTCTTC. The gene calls are TRBV6-5 and TRBJ2-1; D might be TRBD1 (6 bases). The V end was cut by 5 bases, the J end by 0 bases, with 11 bases between. CDR3 size: 15 residues. Germline V gene sequence: CDR1 MNHEY, CDR2 SVGAGI.